This T cell receptor beta chain was found in a study of blood T cell repertoires in COVID-19. The overall study: Specimens from acute and convalescent COVID-19 originated in the United States, Italy and Spain.

Losses at the gene ends were 5 bases for V and 2 bases for J; bases not matched to a gene: 6. In germline, CDR1 is MRHNA, CDR2 SNTAGT. The CDR3 runs to 16 residues. Method: immunoSEQ multiplex PCR; TCRdb's copy keeps in-frame clones and lacks some. The sample includes nearly 250,000 clones, roughly 79% of them seen just once. The V call is TRBV6-4, the J call TRBJ2-1; TRBD2 matches at 10 bases. The origin of this receptor is a woman of 80 years or more with acute or convalescent COVID-19. Source material: peripheral blood. Written as DNA, the CDR3 is TGTGCCAGCAGTCCAGGAGCGGGGGGGACCTACAATGAGCAGTTCTTC. Its protein product is CASSPGAGGTYNEQFF.